This passage covers 3 T cell receptor beta chains from one sample sequenced in a study of T cell repertoires in cytomegalovirus infection. Their antigens are not known. TCRdb passed the reads through MiXCR, listing each CDR3 protein once. The sample contains around 300,000 distinct CDR3 sequences, just under 25% of which appear only once. Sequenced material: cultured PBMCs, taken from culture after CMV antigen stimulation. The receptors come from a human donor in good health (CMV status not recorded). Some clones in this sample may be carry-over from other donors' samples.

This clonotype was counted only a few times. V is TRBV29-1 and J is TRBJ2-3; either TRBD1 or TRBD2 may supply D (5 bases each). Germline V gene lookup returns CDR1 SQVTM and CDR2 ANQGSEA. V was trimmed by 0 bases and J by 3 bases, leaving 13 bases between them. The length of the CDR3 is 15 residues. CDR3: CSVEDPGTITDTQYF. For the CDR3, the DNA is TGCAGCGTTGAAGATCCGGGGACCATAACAGATACGCAGTATTTT.

The rearrangement uses TRBV15 and TRBJ2-1; D is unresolved. This CDR3 contains 17 residues. Trimming took 0 bases from V and 9 from J, leaving 21 bases between them. CDR1 LNHNV and CDR2 YYDKDF come from the germline V gene (reference sequence). The CDR3 protein is CATSRDNRHGRLGEQFF. The CDR3 DNA reads as TGTGCCACCAGCAGAGATAACCGACATGGGCGGTTGGGTGAGCAGTTCTTC.

Many counts were recorded for this clonotype. The CDR3 spells CASSSGVGGLGDEQFF. DNA for the CDR3: TGTGCCAGCAGCTCAGGGGTTGGAGGATTGGGCGATGAGCAGTTCTTC. The rearrangement links TRBV7-2 to TRBJ2-1, with D possibly matching TRBD1 (6 bases). The CDR3 consists of 16 residues. Germline V CDR1 and CDR2: SGHTA, FQGNSA. The V end lost 4 bases, the J end lost 8 bases, and 21 bases lay between the germline ends.